This T cell receptor (beta chain) appears in the sequencing data of a study of siplizumab effects on memory and regulatory T cells. Study-wide points: Assignment to unstimulated subsets succeeded for only a minor fraction of the alloreactive clones. In unstimulated cells, naive T cells appeared more diverse than memory T cells and seemed major alloresponse contributors. Roughly 75-96% of proliferating CD4+ or CD8+ clones lacked a naive or memory phenotype that could be assigned.

The method was immunoSEQ multiplex PCR; TCRdb's version includes in-frame clones alone and lacks a portion of them. The profile shows just under 85,000 clones, 87% of them singletons. In the case of this clone: Its specificity is unknown.

This CDR3 spans 14 amino acids. The V end lost 3 bases, the J end lost 7 bases, and 13 bases lay between the germline ends. From germline, CDR1 is SNHLY and CDR2 FYNNEI. The specimen was Tregs sorted from blood. The TCR sequence derives from a human donor in good health. The chain couples TRBV2 to TRBJ1-5, with D maybe TRBD1 (6 bases). The CDR3 reads CASSDGRGGQPQHF. Here the CDR3 DNA reads TGTGCCAGCAGTGACGGCAGGGGCGGGCAGCCCCAGCATTTT. The variable domain in full, with the rest retrieved from reference TRBV2 and TRBJ1-5, is EPEVTQTPSHQVTQMGQEVILRCVPISNHLYFYWYRQILGQKVEFLVSFYNNEISEKSEIFDDQFSVERPDGSNFTLKIRSTKLEDSAMYFCASSDGRGGQPQHFGDGTRLSIL.